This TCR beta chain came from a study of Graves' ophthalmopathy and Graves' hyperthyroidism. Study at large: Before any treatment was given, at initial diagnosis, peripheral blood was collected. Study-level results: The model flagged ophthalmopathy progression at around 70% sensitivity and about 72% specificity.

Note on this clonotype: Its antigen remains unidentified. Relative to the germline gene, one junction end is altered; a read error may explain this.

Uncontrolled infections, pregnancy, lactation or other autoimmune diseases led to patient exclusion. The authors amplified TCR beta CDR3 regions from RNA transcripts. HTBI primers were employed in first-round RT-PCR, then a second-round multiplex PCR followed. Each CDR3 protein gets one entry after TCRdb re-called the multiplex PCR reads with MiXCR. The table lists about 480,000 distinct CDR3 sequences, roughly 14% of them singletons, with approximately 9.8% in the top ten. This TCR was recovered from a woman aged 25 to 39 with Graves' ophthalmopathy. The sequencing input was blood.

CDR3 residues: CAWGVTGQGARELFF. CDR3 nucleotide sequence: TGTGCCTGGGGTGTTACGGGACAGGGGGCTAGGGAGCTGTTTTTT. V and J are TRBV30 and TRBJ2-2; 12 bases agree with TRBD1. The CDR3 totals 15 residues. Germline CDR1 is GTSNPN and CDR2 is SVGIG (reference sequence). The variable domain in full, with the rest retrieved from reference TRBV30 and TRBJ2-2, is SQTIHQWPATLVQPVGSPLSLECTVEGTSNPNLYWYRQAAGRGLQLLFYSVGIGQISSEVPQNLSASRPQDRQFILSSKKLLLSDSGFYLCAWGVTGQGARELFFGEGSRLTVL.